A single sample is the source of the 16 T cell receptor beta chains below, sequenced in a study of response to subunit inactivated influenza vaccine. A single record per CDR3 protein comes from TCRdb applying MiXCR to the RT-PCR reads. The table records under 750,000 distinct CDR3 sequences, about an eighth of them present only once. The source material was PBMCs from blood, sampled on the day of vaccination. The receptors stem from a man between 50 and 59 years old who received an inactivated influenza vaccine.

This clonotype has more than one count but fewer than ten. The rearrangement joins TRBV7-2 to TRBJ2-5, with D perhaps TRBD1 (6 bases). The V gene's germline CDR1 is SGHTA and CDR2 FQGNSA. CDR3 length equals 14 residues. Trimming shortened V by 1 base and J by 5 bases, and 11 bases separated the two germline ends. CDR3 amino acids: CASSLGGRYETQYF. CDR3 sequence (DNA): TGTGCCAGCAGCTTAGGGGGGCGCTACGAGACCCAGTACTTC.

The chain uses TRBV15 and TRBJ2-5, with D hard to call. Trimming shortened V by 1 base and J by 9 bases, and 12 bases separated the two germline ends. The CDR3 consists of 13 residues. Germline V gene sequence: CDR1 LNHNV, CDR2 YYDKDF (reference sequence). The CDR3 DNA reads TGTGCCACCAGCAGAGGCCCTAGTCGGGCCCAGTACTTC. It encodes CATSRGPSRAQYF.

This clonotype was counted only a few times. This chain links TRBV5-5 with TRBJ2-3; no reliable D call. The CDR3 is made up of 18 amino acids. CDR1 and CDR2 (germline): SGHKS, YYEKEE (reference sequence). Trimming took off 4 bases at V and 3 bases at J, with 24 bases between the two ends. CDR3 in amino acids: CASSTSRVSLHYTDTQYF. The DNA for the CDR3 is TGTGCCAGCAGCACCTCCCGGGTCTCCCTACATTATACAGATACGCAGTATTTT.

The genes are TRBV4-3 and TRBJ2-1; D remains ambiguous. The germline gives CDR1 LGHNA, CDR2 YSLEER. Trimming left V 1 base short and J 0 bases short, with 13 bases between. The CDR3 spans 17 residues. CDR3 DNA sequence: TGCGCCAGCAGCCAAGTGGGCTCACAGAGCTCCTACAATGAGCAGTTCTTC. Residues: CASSQVGSQSSYNEQFF.

This clonotype was counted a few times. The J gene is TRBJ2-1, the V gene TRBV7-2; possibly TRBD2 for D (5 bases). V was clipped by 3 bases and J by 5 bases, with 14 bases between them. This CDR3 contains 15 residues. Germline V gives CDR1 SGHTA, CDR2 FQGNSA. In nucleotides, the CDR3 is TGTGCCAGCAGCTTCGGAGGTGGGTACCACAATGAGCAGTTCTTC. Protein product: CASSFGGGYHNEQFF. The full variable domain, rest sourced from reference TRBV7-2 and TRBJ2-1, is GAGVSQSPSNKVTEKGKDVELRCDPISGHTALYWYRQSLGQGLEFLIYFQGNSAPDKSGLPSDRFSAERTGGSVSTLTIQRTQQEDSAVYLCASSFGGGYHNEQFFGPGTRLTVL.

This clonotype has a count of ten or more. This chain connects TRBV7-2 to TRBJ1-6; D might be TRBD1 (5 bases). Deletions cut 5 bases from V and 10 bases from J, with 12 bases between. This CDR3 has 13 residues. CDR1 and CDR2 from the germline V gene are SGHTA and FQGNSA. For the CDR3, the DNA is TGTGCCAGCAGCCCGGGGACGCTGTCACCCCTCCACTTT. This sequence encodes CASSPGTLSPLHF.

This clonotype was observed a few times. The V gene is TRBV7-9, the J gene TRBJ2-1; D ambiguous. Germline V gene lookup returns CDR1 SEHNR and CDR2 FQNEAQ (reference sequence). This CDR3 spans 12 amino acids. Trimming left V 5 bases short and J 8 bases short, with 10 bases between. CDR3 coding DNA: TGTGCCAGCAGCCAGATTCAAGATGAGCAGTTCTTC. It is translated as CASSQIQDEQFF.

This clonotype was detected only a few times. The chain links TRBV28 to TRBJ1-4, with D unresolved. From germline, CDR1 is MDHEN and CDR2 SYDVKM. CDR3 length: 12 residues. Trimming removed 5 bases from V and 8 bases from J, with 9 bases in between. CDR3 sequence: CASSPIAEKLFF. CDR3 nucleotides: TGTGCCAGCAGTCCAATAGCCGAAAAACTGTTTTTT.

Regarding this clonotype: One base away lies a much larger clone, so this may be a sequencing read error. The chain has TRBV12-3 or TRBV12-4 and TRBJ1-5; D is possibly TRBD1 (5 bases). CDR3 length equals 15 residues. The CDR3 coding sequence is TGTGCCAGCAGTTTTATGGGACGGGGCAATCATCCCCAGCATTTT. It encodes CASSFMGRGNHPQHF.

The table lists this clonotype with many counts. The chain links TRBV10-3 to TRBJ1-1, with unresolved D. From germline, CDR1 is ENHRY and CDR2 SYGVKD. CDR3 length: 14 amino acids. Trimming removed 2 bases from V and 0 bases from J, with 7 bases in between. For the CDR3, the DNA is TGTGCCATCAGTGAGGGAGGCATGAACACTGAAGCTTTCTTT. Translated, it gives CAISEGGMNTEAFF.

This clonotype showed up many times. The CDR3 loop reads CASSLVVEDTQYF. CDR3 DNA: TGTGCCAGCAGCTTAGTAGTTGAAGATACGCAGTATTTT. The genes are TRBV7-2 and TRBJ2-3; D remains ambiguous. Per the germline V gene, CDR1 is SGHTA and CDR2 is FQGNSA. This CDR3 contains 13 residues. Between the trimmed V and J ends, which lost 1 base and 5 bases, there was a span of 7 bases.

The gene calls are TRBV7-9 and TRBJ2-5, with 12 bases matching TRBD2. J lost 1 base, V lost 5 bases, and 5 bases had no gene match. CDR1 SEHNR and CDR2 FQNEAQ come from the germline V gene (reference sequence). The CDR3 contains 16 residues. The CDR3 is CASSRGLAGIQETQYF. DNA for the CDR3: TGTGCCAGCAGCCGAGGACTAGCGGGGATCCAAGAGACCCAGTACTTC.

This clonotype is a singleton in its sample. This chain uses TRBV6-2 or TRBV6-3 with TRBJ2-2; D is perhaps TRBD1 or TRBD2 (6 bases each). Between the trimmed V and J ends, which lost 6 bases and 2 bases, there was a span of 13 bases. Germline V lookup: CDR1 MNHEY, CDR2 SVGEGT. The CDR3 is 15 amino acids. The DNA for the CDR3 is TGTGCCAGCAGGGGAGGACAGATTAACACCGGGGAGCTGTTTTTT. Residues: CASRGGQINTGELFF.

The chain uses TRBV29-1 and TRBJ2-1; TRBD1 or TRBD2 may be the D gene (7 bases each). Germline V gene sequence: CDR1 SQVTM, CDR2 ANQGSEA. The V end was cut by 6 bases, the J end by 3 bases, with 15 bases between. The CDR3 sequence is 14 residues long. The CDR3 protein is CSVGGDSNYNEQFF. CDR3 DNA: TGCAGCGTGGGGGGGGACAGTAACTACAATGAGCAGTTCTTC.

This clonotype appeared a few times. This chain uses TRBV9 with TRBJ2-2; D is possibly TRBD2 (5 bases). CDR3 length equals 15 residues. Germline V gene sequence: CDR1 SGDLS, CDR2 YYNGEE. V was shortened by 2 bases and J by 5 bases, with 13 bases between the two germline ends. CDR3: CASSVDSGPTGELFF. CDR3 in DNA: TGTGCCAGCAGCGTGGACTCTGGACCGACCGGGGAGCTGTTTTTT.

The chain carries TRBV6-1 and TRBJ2-1; tentative D call: TRBD1 (5 bases). This CDR3 has 14 residues. The germline V and J ends were trimmed by 7 bases and 3 bases, with 13 bases remaining between them. Germline CDR1 and CDR2: MNHNS and SASEGT. The CDR3 spells CASKGQGVYNEQFF. The CDR3, as DNA: TGTGCCAGCAAAGGGCAAGGGGTCTACAATGAGCAGTTCTTC.